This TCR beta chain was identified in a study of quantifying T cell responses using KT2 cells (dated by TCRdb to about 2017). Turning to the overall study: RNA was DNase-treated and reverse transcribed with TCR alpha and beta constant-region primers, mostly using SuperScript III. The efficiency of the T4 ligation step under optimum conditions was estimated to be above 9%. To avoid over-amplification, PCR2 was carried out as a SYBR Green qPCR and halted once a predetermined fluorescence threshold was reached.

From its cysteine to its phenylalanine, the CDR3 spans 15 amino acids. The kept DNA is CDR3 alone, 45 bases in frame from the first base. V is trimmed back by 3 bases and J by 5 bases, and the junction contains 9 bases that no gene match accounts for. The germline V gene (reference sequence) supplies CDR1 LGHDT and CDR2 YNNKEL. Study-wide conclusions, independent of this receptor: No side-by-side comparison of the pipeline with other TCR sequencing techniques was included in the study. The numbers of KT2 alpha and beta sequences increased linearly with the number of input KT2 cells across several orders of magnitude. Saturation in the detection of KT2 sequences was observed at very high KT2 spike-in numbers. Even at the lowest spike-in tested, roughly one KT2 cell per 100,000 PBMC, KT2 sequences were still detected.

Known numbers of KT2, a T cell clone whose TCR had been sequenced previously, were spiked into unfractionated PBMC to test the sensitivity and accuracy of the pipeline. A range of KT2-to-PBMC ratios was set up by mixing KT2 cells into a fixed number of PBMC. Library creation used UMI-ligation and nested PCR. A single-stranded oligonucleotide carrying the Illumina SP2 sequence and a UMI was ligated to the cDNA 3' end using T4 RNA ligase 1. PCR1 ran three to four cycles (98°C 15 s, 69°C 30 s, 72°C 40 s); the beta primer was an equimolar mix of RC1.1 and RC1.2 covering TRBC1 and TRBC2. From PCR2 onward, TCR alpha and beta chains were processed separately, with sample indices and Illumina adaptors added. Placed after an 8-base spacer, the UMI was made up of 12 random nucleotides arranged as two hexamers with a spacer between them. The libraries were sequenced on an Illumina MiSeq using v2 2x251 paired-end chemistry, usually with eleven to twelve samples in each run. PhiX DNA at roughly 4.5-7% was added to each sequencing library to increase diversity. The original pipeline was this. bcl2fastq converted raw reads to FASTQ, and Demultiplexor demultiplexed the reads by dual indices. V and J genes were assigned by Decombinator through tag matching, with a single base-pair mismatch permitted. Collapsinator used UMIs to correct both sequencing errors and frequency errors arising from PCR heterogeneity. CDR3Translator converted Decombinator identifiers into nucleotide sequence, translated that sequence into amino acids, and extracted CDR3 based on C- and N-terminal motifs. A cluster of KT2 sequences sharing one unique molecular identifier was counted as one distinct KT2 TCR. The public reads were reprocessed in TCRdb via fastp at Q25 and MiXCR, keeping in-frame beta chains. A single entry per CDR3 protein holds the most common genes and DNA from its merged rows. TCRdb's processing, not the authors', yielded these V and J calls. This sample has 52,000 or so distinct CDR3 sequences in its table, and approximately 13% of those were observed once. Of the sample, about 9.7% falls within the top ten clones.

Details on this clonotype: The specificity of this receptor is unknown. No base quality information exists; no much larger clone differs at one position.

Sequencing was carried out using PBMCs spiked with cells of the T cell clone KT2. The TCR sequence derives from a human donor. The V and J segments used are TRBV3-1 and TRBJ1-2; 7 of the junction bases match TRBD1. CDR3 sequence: CASSQTGMANYGYTF. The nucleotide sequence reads TGTGCCAGCAGCCAGACAGGGATGGCGAATTATGGCTACACCTTC. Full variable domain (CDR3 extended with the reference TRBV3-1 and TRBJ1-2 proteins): DTAVSQTPKYLVTQMGNDKSIKCEQNLGHDTMYWYKQDSKKFLKIMFSYNNKELIINETVPNRFSPKSPDKAHLNLHINSLELGDSAVYFCASSQTGMANYGYTFGSGTRLTVV.